Shown below are 15 T cell receptor beta chains from a single sample sequenced in a study of blood T cell repertoires in COVID-19. The repertoire was sequenced with immunoSEQ multiplex PCR; TCRdb's copy has only in-frame clones and lacks some. The data show around 84,000 clones, about 82% seen once. The material sequenced was peripheral blood. The receptor source for this set is an elderly man with active or convalescent COVID-19.

This clone was found once. This sequence joins TRBV24-1 and TRBJ2-3, with D tentatively TRBD1 (8 bases). Trimming removed 4 bases at V and 3 bases at J, with 19 bases between. CDR3 length equals 17 residues. The germline gives CDR1 KGHDR, CDR2 SFDVKD. In DNA, the CDR3 is TGTGCCACCAGTGAGTACCCACAGGGGGGGCAGACAGATACGCAGTATTTT. Translated: CATSEYPQGGQTDTQYF.

The chain recombines TRBV19 with TRBJ2-2; TRBD2 matches at 9 bases. V shed 7 bases, J shed 3 bases, and the junction held 6 bases outside the gene matches. Germline V gene lookup returns CDR1 LNHDA and CDR2 SQIVND (reference sequence). CDR3 length: 15 amino acids. The CDR3 region has the DNA TGTGCCAGTATCGGCGGGAGGGCCTACACCGGGGAGCTGTTTTTT. Translation gives CASIGGRAYTGELFF.

The chain carries TRBV7-9 and TRBJ1-2, with a weak D call TRBD1 (5 bases). V shed 2 bases and J shed 6 bases, with 7 bases lying between them. From germline, CDR1 is SEHNR and CDR2 FQNEAQ (reference sequence). The CDR3 covers 12 residues. The CDR3 sequence: CASSLQGNGYTF. CDR3 nucleotides: TGTGCCAGCAGCTTACAGGGAAATGGCTACACCTTC.

This clone is a singleton in its sample. The genes are TRBV14 and TRBJ1-2, with D maybe TRBD1 (5 bases). Germline V lookup: CDR1 SGHDN, CDR2 FVKESK. V lost 0 bases and J lost 3, with 14 bases in between. This CDR3 has 16 residues. The CDR3 region has the DNA TGTGCCAGCAGCCAAGATCGGGCAAAAGGGGACTATGGCTACACCTTC. It encodes CASSQDRAKGDYGYTF.

Only one count was recorded for this clone. V usage is TRBV6-6 and J usage is TRBJ2-3; D might be TRBD1 (6 bases). V lost 6 bases to trimming and J lost 6 bases, with 19 bases between them. The CDR3 runs to 15 residues. CDR1 MNHNY and CDR2 SVGAGI come from the germline V gene (reference sequence). For the CDR3, the DNA is TGTGCCAGCAGAATCACAGGGACCGGGATGGATACGCAGTATTTT. It yields the protein CASRITGTGMDTQYF.

This clone was seen a few times. The V gene is TRBV6-5, the J gene TRBJ1-5; D is unclear. The CDR3 totals 15 residues. Germline V gene data show CDR1 as MNHEY and CDR2 as SVGAGI. The V end was cut by 7 bases, the J end by 1 base, with 14 bases between. CDR3 loop: CASTSLGESNQPQHF. As DNA, the CDR3 is TGTGCCAGCACCTCCCTTGGAGAAAGCAATCAGCCCCAGCATTTT.

This clone is categorized as medium-sized. This chain joins TRBV7-8 and TRBJ2-1; 11 bases are shared with TRBD2. The CDR3 has 17 amino acids. J gave up 5 bases and V 2 bases, and 8 bases lay outside the gene matches. The germline CDR1 and CDR2 sequences are SGHVS and FQNEAQ. CDR3 protein: CASSLSQTSGTNNEQFF. The DNA for the CDR3 is TGTGCCAGCAGCTTAAGCCAGACTAGCGGGACAAACAATGAGCAGTTCTTC.

This sequence joins TRBV7-6 and TRBJ2-3; D might be TRBD1 (6 bases). This CDR3 contains 15 residues. Germline-derived CDR1 and CDR2 are SGHVS and FNYEAQ. The V end lost 5 bases, the J end lost 3 bases, and 15 bases lay between the germline ends. The CDR3 here is CASSPLGQVTDTQYF. The DNA of the CDR3 is TGTGCCAGCAGCCCCCTGGGACAAGTTACAGATACGCAGTATTTT.

The V and J genes are TRBV5-8 and TRBJ2-7, with 7 bases matching TRBD1. There are 13 residues in the CDR3. Germline CDR1 SGHTS, CDR2 YDEGEE. V was pared by 5 bases and J by 5 bases, with 7 bases of the junction left unmatched. Here the CDR3 DNA reads TGTGCCAGCAGATCGAGGGGGCCCCACGAGCAGTACGTC. It yields the protein CASRSRGPHEQYV.

V usage is TRBV9 and J usage is TRBJ2-1; TRBD2 matches 8 bases. This CDR3 spans 14 amino acids. Germline V CDR1 and CDR2: SGDLS, YYNGEE. V shed 4 bases, J shed 3 bases, and the junction held 3 bases outside the gene matches. The CDR3 spells CASSRSGNYNEQFF. The CDR3 DNA sequence: TGTGCCAGCAGCCGTAGCGGGAACTACAATGAGCAGTTCTTC.

The CDR3 loop is CASSLPPPGEQYV. For the CDR3, the DNA is TGTGCCAGCAGTCTTCCACCCCCGGGCGAGCAGTACGTC. V usage is TRBV6-6 and J usage is TRBJ2-7, with D unclear. The V end was cut by 5 bases, the J end by 6 bases, with 14 bases between. The CDR3 is made up of 13 amino acids. Germline loops: CDR1 MNHNY, CDR2 SVGAGI (reference sequence).

The chain couples TRBV5-4 to TRBJ2-5, with TRBD1 matching 8 bases. Germline CDR1 SGHNT, CDR2 YYREEE (reference sequence). The CDR3 length is 14 residues. Trimming removed 4 bases from V and 3 bases from J; junction bases left unmatched: 5. The CDR3 DNA follows: TGTGCCAGCAGCCAGCGGACAGGGAAAGAGACCCAGTACTTC. Translation: CASSQRTGKETQYF.

The chain recombines TRBV7-2 with TRBJ1-5; TRBD1 aligns across 7 bases. This CDR3 comprises 14 residues. Unmatched junction bases numbered 5, after V lost 6 bases and J lost 3 bases. Germline V CDR1 and CDR2: SGHTA, FQGNSA. DNA for the CDR3: TGTGCCAGCAGGCCAGGGGGTGCCAATCAGCCCCAGCATTTT. Amino acid sequence: CASRPGGANQPQHF.

This chain connects TRBV7-9 to TRBJ1-1, with unresolved D. The CDR3 contains 13 residues. V dropped 5 bases and J dropped 1 base, with 8 bases sitting between them. Per germline, CDR1 SEHNR and CDR2 FQNEAQ (reference sequence). CDR3 bases: TGTGCCAGCAGCGTTTACAAGAACACTGAAGCTTTCTTT. As protein: CASSVYKNTEAFF.

This clone has only a few counts. The chain links TRBV5-1 to TRBJ1-1; no clear D gene. This CDR3 spans 12 amino acids. The V end lost 3 bases, the J end lost 2 bases, and 5 bases lay between the germline ends. Germline CDR1 SGHRS, CDR2 YFSETQ. The CDR3 here is CASSSRNTEAFF. The DNA of the CDR3 is TGCGCCAGCAGCTCCCGTAACACTGAAGCTTTCTTT.